These 20 T cell receptor beta chains originate from one sample sequenced in a study of T cells in Graves' hyperthyroidism and ophthalmopathy. Amplification yielded TCR beta CDR3 regions, with RNA transcripts as the source. The TCR CDR3 first-round RT-PCR relied on the HTBI primer set. From the multiplex PCR reads, TCRdb called clonotypes with MiXCR, one entry per CDR3 protein. The sample has a few hundred thousand distinct CDR3 sequences, about 20% seen once. The sample was blood. These TCRs come from a young man with Graves' hyperthyroidism.

This clonotype was counted at least ten times. The rearrangement joins TRBV28 to TRBJ1-5; D not certain. V was pared by 5 bases and J by 0 bases, with 11 bases between. Germline loops: CDR1 MDHEN, CDR2 SYDVKM. CDR3 length: 15 residues. The CDR3 nucleotides are TGTGCCAGCAGTACGCAGAGATATAGCAATCAGCCCCAGCATTTT. Translation gives CASSTQRYSNQPQHF.

This clonotype has ten or more counts. The rearrangement uses TRBV7-8 and TRBJ2-5; D may be TRBD1 or TRBD2 (5 bases each). V was trimmed by 0 bases and J by 1 base, leaving 12 bases between them. Germline CDR1 reads SGHVS; CDR2 reads FQNEAQ. CDR3 length equals 16 residues. As DNA, the CDR3 is TGTGCCAGCAGCTTAGCGCGGGTAGGGGCCCAAGAGACCCAGTACTTC. This translates into CASSLARVGAQETQYF. Using reference TRBV7-8 and TRBJ2-5 for the parts outside the CDR3, the full variable domain is GAGVSQSPRYKVAKRGQDVALRCDPISGHVSLFWYQQALGQGPEFLTYFQNEAQLDKSGLPSDRFFAERPEGSVSTLKIQRTQQEDSAVYLCASSLARVGAQETQYFGPGTRLLVL.

CDR3 residues: CASGRGWDTGELFF. The CDR3 DNA is TGTGCCAGCGGCAGGGGTTGGGACACCGGGGAGCTGTTTTTT. This chain links TRBV6-1 with TRBJ2-2; perhaps TRBD1 as D (6 bases). The CDR3 extends over 14 amino acids. Germline CDR1 MNHNS, CDR2 SASEGT. V was cut by 8 bases and J by 3 bases, with 13 bases left in between.

This sequence joins TRBV28 and TRBJ2-7; 7 positions agree with TRBD2. J lost 1 base, V lost 6 bases, and 6 bases had no gene match. Germline V gene lookup returns CDR1 MDHEN and CDR2 SYDVKM. This CDR3 spans 14 amino acids. The CDR3 here is CASRGRGLSYEQYF. CDR3 DNA: TGTGCCAGCAGGGGGAGGGGCCTGTCCTACGAGCAGTACTTC. The whole variable domain, filled in from reference TRBV28 and TRBJ2-7, reads DVKVTQSSRYLVKRTGEKVFLECVQDMDHENMFWYRQDPGLGLRLIYFSYDVKMKEKGDIPEGYSVSREKKERFSLILESASTNQTSMYLCASRGRGLSYEQYFGPGTRLTVT.

The V gene is TRBV28, the J gene TRBJ1-2, with 10 positions matching TRBD1. Trimming removed 7 bases from V and 4 bases from J; junction bases left unmatched: 9. The CDR3 has 15 residues. The germline V gene encodes CDR1 MDHEN and CDR2 SYDVKM. As DNA, the CDR3 is TGTGCCAGCACCCCGACAGGGGGCGGTGGCTATGGCTACACCTTC. Residues: CASTPTGGGGYGYTF.

This clonotype has ten or more counts. The rearrangement uses TRBV27 and TRBJ1-1; D gene uncertain. The CDR3 has 13 amino acids. The V gene's germline CDR1 is MNHEY and CDR2 SMNVEV (reference sequence). Trimming left V 2 bases short and J 4 bases short, with 8 bases between. CDR3: CASSLAFGTEAFF. As DNA, the CDR3 is TGTGCCAGCAGTTTAGCGTTCGGCACTGAAGCTTTCTTT.

This clonotype was counted at least ten times. The rearrangement links TRBV5-1 to TRBJ2-2; D remains ambiguous. V gave up 2 bases and J gave up 2 bases, with 13 bases separating them. The CDR3 is made up of 16 amino acids. Germline V gene lookup returns CDR1 SGHRS and CDR2 YFSETQ. Written as DNA, the CDR3 is TGCGCCAGCAGCTTCCCCGGCGGCGTTAACACCGGGGAGCTGTTTTTT. It yields the protein CASSFPGGVNTGELFF.

As for this clonotype: One junction end disagrees with the germline gene, perhaps due to a read error. The chain has TRBV11-1 and TRBJ2-5, with 8 bases that match TRBD1. The CDR3 covers 20 residues. Germline assignment: CDR1 SGHAT and CDR2 FQDESV (reference sequence). CDR3: CASSFPDRGNLWGYQGTQYF. Here the CDR3 DNA reads TGTGCCAGCAGCTTCCCCGACAGGGGCAACCTTTGGGGGTACCAAGGGACCCAGTACTTC.

The V gene is TRBV13, the J gene TRBJ1-3; D is possibly TRBD1 (5 bases). V was clipped by 7 bases and J by 8 bases, with 15 bases between them. The CDR3 has 13 amino acids. From germline, CDR1 is PRHDT and CDR2 FYEKMQ (reference sequence). CDR3 DNA: TGTGCCAGCATCCCCCGGGGGGAGGACACCATATATTTT. Translating it yields CASIPRGEDTIYF. Filled out from reference TRBV13 and TRBJ1-3, the complete variable domain reads AAGVIQSPRHLIKEKRETATLKCYPIPRHDTVYWYQQGPGQDPQFLISFYEKMQSDKGSIPDRFSAQQFSDYHSELNMSSLELGDSALYFCASIPRGEDTIYFGEGSWLTVV.

This chain connects TRBV4-1 to TRBJ2-7, with D perhaps matching TRBD2 (5 bases). Trimming cost V 0 bases and J 2 bases, with 11 bases left between them. The CDR3 extends over 15 amino acids. Germline CDR1 and CDR2: MGHRA and YSYEKL. Written as DNA, the CDR3 is TGCGCCAGCAGCCAAGATGAGAGCGGAGCCTACGAGCAGTACTTC. This gives the protein CASSQDESGAYEQYF.

This clonotype was seen more than once but under ten times. The chain has TRBV6-5 and TRBJ1-2, with D perhaps matching TRBD1 (6 bases). Trimming pared 4 bases from V and 4 bases from J, leaving 16 bases between. CDR3 length equals 15 residues. Germline loops: CDR1 MNHEY, CDR2 SVGAGI. Here the CDR3 reads CASSLGGGGAYGYTF. The CDR3, as DNA: TGTGCCAGCAGTTTGGGGGGAGGGGGGGCCTATGGCTACACCTTC.

The genes are TRBV2 and TRBJ2-1, with a possible D match to TRBD2 (7 bases). The CDR3 totals 17 residues. Per germline, CDR1 SNHLY and CDR2 FYNNEI. The ends were cut back, 7 bases at V and 0 bases at J, with 19 bases in the middle. The CDR3 nucleotides read TGTGCCAGCACCGAGGGGGGACTATGGAGCTCCTACAATGAGCAGTTCTTC. As protein: CASTEGGLWSSYNEQFF.

The table lists this clonotype with a few counts. The chain recombines TRBV6-5 with TRBJ2-7, with 9 bases identical to TRBD2. The CDR3 totals 17 residues. The germline V gene has CDR1 MNHEY and CDR2 SVGAGI. V gave up 0 bases and J gave up 2 bases; unmatched junction bases: 8. Written as DNA, the CDR3 is TGTGCCAGCAGTTACTCCTCGTGGGCGGGAGGGGCCTACGAGCAGTACTTC. This gives the protein CASSYSSWAGGAYEQYF.

This clonotype occurred many times. The DNA for the CDR3 is TGTGCCAGCAGTTTTCCGACGGCAGGGGCCGAGAACACTGAAGCTTTCTTT. Protein: CASSFPTAGAENTEAFF. V and J are TRBV28 and TRBJ1-1, with D perhaps matching TRBD1 (6 bases). The length of the CDR3 is 17 residues. Germline CDR1 reads MDHEN; CDR2 reads SYDVKM. Trimming took off 3 bases at V and 1 base at J, with 18 bases between the two ends. The full variable domain, its missing parts supplied by reference TRBV28 and TRBJ1-1, is DVKVTQSSRYLVKRTGEKVFLECVQDMDHENMFWYRQDPGLGLRLIYFSYDVKMKEKGDIPEGYSVSREKKERFSLILESASTNQTSMYLCASSFPTAGAENTEAFFGQGTRLTVV.

There are many counts of this clonotype. The chain combines TRBV27 with TRBJ1-2; maybe TRBD1 (6 bases). Germline V lookup: CDR1 MNHEY, CDR2 SMNVEV (reference sequence). Trimming took off 2 bases at V and 8 bases at J, with 21 bases between the two ends. The CDR3 sequence is 16 residues long. The CDR3 region is CASSLGGGPFRRGYTF. The CDR3, as DNA: TGTGCCAGCAGTTTAGGCGGGGGCCCTTTCCGGAGGGGCTACACCTTC.

The sample holds many counts of this clonotype. The rearrangement links TRBV5-1 to TRBJ1-3; D is unclear. There are 16 residues in the CDR3. Germline V lookup: CDR1 SGHRS, CDR2 YFSETQ. V lost 0 bases and J 0 bases, leaving 10 bases between the germline ends. The CDR3 region is CASSLESHGSGNTIYF. CDR3 sequence (DNA): TGCGCCAGCAGCTTGGAATCACATGGCTCTGGAAACACCATATATTTT. Complete variable domain (other parts from reference TRBV5-1 and TRBJ1-3): KAGVTQTPRYLIKTRGQQVTLSCSPISGHRSVSWYQQTPGQGLQFLFEYFSETQRNKGNFPGRFSGRQFSNSRSEMNVSTLELGDSALYLCASSLESHGSGNTIYFGEGSWLTVV.

This clonotype was counted many times. This chain's CDR3 is CASSLVRGAGGRETQYF. CDR3 DNA sequence: TGTGCCAGCAGTTTAGTTAGGGGAGCGGGGGGGCGAGAGACCCAGTACTTC. The chain links TRBV12-3 or TRBV12-4 to TRBJ2-5; TRBD2 aligns across 10 bases. The CDR3 sequence is 17 residues long. V was pared by 1 base and J by 4 bases, with 9 bases of the junction left unmatched.

Only a few counts were recorded for this clonotype. This chain links TRBV11-1 with TRBJ2-7; the D gene is possibly TRBD1 (6 bases). V lost 1 base, J lost 5 bases, and 18 bases lay in between. The CDR3 runs 16 residues. The V gene's germline CDR1 is SGHAT and CDR2 FQDESV (reference sequence). The CDR3 DNA follows: TGTGCCAGCAGCTTAGACCAGACAGGCTGGTTCGACGAGCAGTACTTC. It codes for CASSLDQTGWFDEQYF.

This clonotype was recorded a few times. J is TRBJ1-2 and V is TRBV28, with D possibly TRBD1 on 6 matching bases. Trimming pared 3 bases from V and 4 bases from J, leaving 12 bases between. The CDR3 spans 14 residues. Germline CDR1 is MDHEN and CDR2 is SYDVKM. The CDR3 sequence is CASSFGGEFYGYTF. CDR3 nucleotide sequence: TGTGCCAGCAGTTTTGGGGGCGAATTCTATGGCTACACCTTC.

This clonotype has only a few counts. CDR3 coding DNA: TGCGCCAGCAGCGGAAGGACGGAAGAGACCCAGTACTTC. As protein: CASSGRTEETQYF. The J gene is TRBJ2-5, the V gene TRBV5-1; D remains unclear. Per germline, CDR1 SGHRS and CDR2 YFSETQ. Trimming left V 4 bases short and J 3 bases short, with 10 bases between. The CDR3 spans 13 residues.